The subject of this entry is one T cell receptor beta chain. The CDR3 is 15 residues long. V shed 2 bases and J shed 0 bases, with 10 bases lying between them. Looked up from germline, CDR1 is MNHNS and CDR2 is SASEGT. This sample was taken from a study of blood T cell repertoires in COVID-19. Measured with immunoSEQ multiplex PCR; TCRdb has only the in-frame clones, and not every one. The sample carries roughly 30,000 clones, 65% to 90% recorded once. The V and J genes are TRBV6-1 and TRBJ1-2, with D unresolved. Material: peripheral blood. The TCR originated in a human donor in a cohort sampled during active COVID-19. The CDR3 loop reads CASSELNGANYGYTF. The CDR3 DNA is TGTGCCAGCAGTGAACTTAATGGAGCTAACTATGGCTACACCTTC.